The TCR beta chain described here comes from a study of blood T cell repertoires in COVID-19. From germline, CDR1 is SGHTA and CDR2 FQGNSA. The CDR3 runs to 17 residues. Deletions cut 0 bases from V and 6 bases from J, with 19 bases between. Libraries were prepared by immunoSEQ multiplex PCR; TCRdb keeps only in-frame clonotypes and omits some of them. The table records about 150,000 clones, about 80% of them present only once. This clone was detected once. The specimen was peripheral blood. The receptor was isolated from a man aged 55 to 69 with acute or convalescent COVID-19. This chain joins TRBV7-2 and TRBJ2-3; D is perhaps TRBD2 (6 bases). CDR3 amino acids: CASSLAMTRNFDDTQYF. The CDR3 bases are TGTGCCAGCAGCTTAGCGATGACTAGGAATTTTGATGATACGCAGTATTTT.